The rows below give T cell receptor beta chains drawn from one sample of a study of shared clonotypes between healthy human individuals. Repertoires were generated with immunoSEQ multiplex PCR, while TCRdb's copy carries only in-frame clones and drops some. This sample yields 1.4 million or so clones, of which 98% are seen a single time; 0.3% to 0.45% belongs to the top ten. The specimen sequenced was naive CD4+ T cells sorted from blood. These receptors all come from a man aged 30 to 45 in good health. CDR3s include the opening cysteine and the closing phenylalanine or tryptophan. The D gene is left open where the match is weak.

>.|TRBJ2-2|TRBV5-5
CASSSTFENTGELFF
TGTGCCAGCAGCTCCACTTTTGAGAACACCGGGGAGCTGTTTTTT
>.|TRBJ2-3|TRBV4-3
CASSQDWASSTDTQYF
TGCGCCAGCAGCCAAGATTGGGCGAGTAGCACAGATACGCAGTATTTT
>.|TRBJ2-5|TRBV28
CASRQGETQYF
TGTGCCAGCAGACAAGGAGAGACCCAGTACTTC
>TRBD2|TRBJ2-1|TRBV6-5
CASSYVAGGLGEQFF
TGTGCCAGCAGTTACGTAGCGGGAGGACTCGGTGAGCAGTTCTTC
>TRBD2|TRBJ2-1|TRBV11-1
CASSSLAGGYNEQFF
TGTGCCAGCAGCTCACTAGCGGGGGGATACAATGAGCAGTTCTTC
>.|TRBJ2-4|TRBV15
CATSLGVVGIQYF
TGTGCCACCAGCCTAGGGGTGGTGGGCATTCAGTACTTC
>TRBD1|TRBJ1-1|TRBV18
CASSPPRSRGLNTEAFF
TGTGCCAGCTCACCACCGCGTTCCAGGGGGCTGAACACTGAAGCTTTCTTT
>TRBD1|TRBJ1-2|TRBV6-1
CASTGQGYGYTF
TGTGCCAGCACCGGACAGGGGTATGGCTACACCTTC
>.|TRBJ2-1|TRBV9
CASSVDRGALTYNEQFF
TGTGCCAGCAGCGTAGATCGGGGGGCCCTCACCTACAATGAGCAGTTCTTC
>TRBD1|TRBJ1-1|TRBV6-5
CASSYSNRGRGEAFF
TGTGCCAGCAGTTACTCGAACAGGGGGCGGGGTGAAGCTTTCTTT
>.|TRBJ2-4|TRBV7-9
CASSSKNIQYF
TGTGCCAGCAGCTCGAAAAACATTCAGTACTTC
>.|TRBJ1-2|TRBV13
CASSLSTGPGTF
TGTGCCAGCAGCTTATCAACAGGGCCGGGCACCTTC
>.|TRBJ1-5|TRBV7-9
CASSLSGPHSNQPQHF
TGTGCCAGCAGCTTGTCCGGACCTCATAGCAATCAGCCCCAGCATTTT
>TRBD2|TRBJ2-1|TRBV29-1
CSVATSIYNEQFF
TGCAGCGTCGCGACTAGCATCTACAATGAGCAGTTCTTC
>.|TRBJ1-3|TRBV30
CAWRFGANSGNTIYF
TGTGCCTGGAGGTTTGGAGCCAACTCTGGAAACACCATATATTTT
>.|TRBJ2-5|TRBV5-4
CASSSWTRETQYF
TGTGCCAGCAGCTCGTGGACGCGAGAGACCCAGTACTTC
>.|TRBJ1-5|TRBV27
CASSLNQPQHF
TGTGCCAGCTCCCTAAATCAGCCCCAGCATTTT
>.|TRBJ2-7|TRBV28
CAVQDSSYEQYF
TGTGCCGTTCAGGACAGCTCCTACGAGCAGTACTTC
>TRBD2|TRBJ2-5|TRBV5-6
CASSPRGLAGETQYF
TGTGCCAGCAGCCCGAGGGGACTAGCGGGAGAGACCCAGTACTTC
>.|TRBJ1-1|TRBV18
CASSPELFRTGNTEAFF
TGTGCCAGCTCACCCGAGCTGTTCCGGACGGGGAACACTGAAGCTTTCTTT